Below, 18 T cell receptor beta chains from the same sample are listed, as sequenced in a study of Graves' ophthalmopathy and Graves' hyperthyroidism. Amplification from RNA transcripts yielded the TCR beta CDR3 regions. After a first-round RT-PCR with HTBI primers, a second-round multiplex PCR was run. A single record per CDR3 protein comes from TCRdb applying MiXCR to the multiplex PCR reads. Of 360,000 or so distinct CDR3 sequences listed, around 17% were seen once; the top ten hold around 1.4%. Material: peripheral blood. Every receptor here comes from a woman aged 18-29 years with Graves' ophthalmopathy.

This clonotype was seen ten or more times. The chain carries TRBV7-3 and TRBJ2-2; D may be TRBD1 or TRBD2 (7 bases each). Germline lookup yields CDR1 SGHTA and CDR2 FQGTGA. The CDR3 totals 17 residues. The V gene lost 1 base and the J gene lost 3 bases, with 15 bases spanning the gap. This CDR3 is CASSLSPAGGDTGELFF. The CDR3 DNA reads as TGTGCCAGCAGCTTAAGTCCGGCAGGGGGGGACACCGGGGAGCTGTTTTTT.

V gene TRBV28 combines with J gene TRBJ1-2; TRBD1 matches at 8 bases. The length of the CDR3 is 14 residues. With V trimmed by 1 base and J by 7 bases, 5 bases remained unmatched. Germline V gene sequence: CDR1 MDHEN, CDR2 SYDVKM. The CDR3 nucleotides are TGTGCCAGCAGTTTATCGGACAGGGACGGTGGCTACACCTTC. Its translation is CASSLSDRDGGYTF.

The sample holds many counts of this clonotype. The chain employs TRBV20-1 and TRBJ2-7, with TRBD1 matching over 9 bases. V trimming: 6 bases; J trimming: 3 bases; junction bases outside the gene matches: 6. CDR3 length: 13 amino acids. Germline values: CDR1 DFQATT, CDR2 SNEGSKA (reference sequence). CDR3 sequence (DNA): TGCAGTGCACATACAGGGGGCATCTACGAGCAGTACTTC. It is translated as CSAHTGGIYEQYF.

This chain connects TRBV6-1 to TRBJ2-5, with D maybe TRBD2 (6 bases). Germline values: CDR1 MNHNS, CDR2 SASEGT. CDR3 length equals 14 residues. Trimming removed 8 bases at V and 1 base at J, with 14 bases between. In DNA form, the CDR3 reads TGTGCCAGCTGGAGGGCCAAGACCCAAGAGACCCAGTACTTC. It is translated as CASWRAKTQETQYF.

There are many counts of this clonotype. The CDR3 DNA reads as TGTGCCAGCAGCTTACACGGGAGCAATCAGCCCCAGCATTTT. It codes for CASSLHGSNQPQHF. This chain joins TRBV7-2 and TRBJ1-5; D not certain. The CDR3 runs to 14 residues. Per germline, CDR1 SGHTA and CDR2 FQGNSA. Trimming left V 2 bases short and J 1 base short, with 6 bases between. The variable domain in full, with the rest retrieved from reference TRBV7-2 and TRBJ1-5, is GAGVSQSPSNKVTEKGKDVELRCDPISGHTALYWYRQSLGQGLEFLIYFQGNSAPDKSGLPSDRFSAERTGGSVSTLTIQRTQQEDSAVYLCASSLHGSNQPQHFGDGTRLSIL.

The J gene is TRBJ2-7, the V gene TRBV9; D gene ambiguous. Per germline, CDR1 SGDLS and CDR2 YYNGEE. Deletions cut 0 bases from V and 4 bases from J, with 8 bases between. The CDR3 covers 13 residues. The CDR3 DNA reads as TGTGCCAGCAGCGTAGCGTCATCGTACGAGCAGTACTTC. It specifies CASSVASSYEQYF.

A few counts support this clonotype. The chain has TRBV6-1 and TRBJ2-2; D not certain. Trimming removed 1 base at V and 7 bases at J, with 10 bases between. CDR1 and CDR2 from the germline V gene are MNHNS and SASEGT. The CDR3 consists of 14 residues. CDR3 protein: CASSEGVKGGELFF. CDR3 coding DNA: TGTGCCAGCAGTGAAGGGGTTAAGGGCGGGGAGCTGTTTTTT.

This clonotype has at least ten counts. The V call is TRBV7-2, the J call TRBJ2-4; TRBD2 aligns across 8 bases. The germline CDR1 and CDR2 sequences are SGHTA and FQGNSA. There are 18 residues in the CDR3. Losses at the gene ends were 0 bases for V and 1 base for J; bases not matched to a gene: 8. The CDR3 protein is CASSLATGGASAKNIQYF. CDR3 DNA: TGTGCCAGCAGCTTAGCGACCGGGGGGGCCTCTGCCAAAAACATTCAGTACTTC.

This clonotype was picked up many times. The rearrangement links TRBV14 to TRBJ2-7; D might be TRBD1 (5 bases). Looked up from germline, CDR1 is SGHDN and CDR2 is FVKESK. The ends were cut back, 3 bases at V and 7 bases at J, with 7 bases in the middle. The CDR3 runs 11 residues. The CDR3: CASSHDREQYF. CDR3 coding DNA: TGTGCCAGCAGCCATGACAGAGAGCAGTACTTC.

This clonotype came up many times. This chain connects TRBV7-3 to TRBJ2-2, with D hard to call. Germline loops: CDR1 SGHTA, CDR2 FQGTGA. The V end lost 0 bases, the J end lost 5 bases, and 10 bases lay between the germline ends. This CDR3 is built from 15 residues. The CDR3 sequence: CASSLTGPGTGELFF. DNA of the CDR3: TGTGCCAGCAGCTTAACTGGGCCCGGGACCGGGGAGCTGTTTTTT.

Many counts were recorded for this clonotype. The chain uses TRBV5-6 and TRBJ2-7, with D perhaps matching TRBD1 or TRBD2 (5 bases each). V was cut by 2 bases and J by 0 bases, with 15 bases left in between. Per germline, CDR1 SGHDT and CDR2 YYEEEE. The CDR3 runs to 16 residues. CDR3 in DNA: TGTGCCAGCAGCTTTACAGGAGTCGGAGGCTCCTACGAGCAGTACTTC. It specifies CASSFTGVGGSYEQYF.

This clonotype was seen at least ten times. V and J are TRBV19 and TRBJ1-1; D not certain. The length of the CDR3 is 14 residues. In germline, CDR1 is LNHDA, CDR2 SQIVND (reference sequence). V lost 7 bases, J lost 2 bases, and 14 bases lay in between. CDR3 bases: TGTGCCAGTAAAGATGGAGGGATAAACACTGAAGCTTTCTTT. This translates into CASKDGGINTEAFF.

Many counts were recorded for this clonotype. This chain joins TRBV19 and TRBJ1-3; unclear D gene. This CDR3 is 14 amino acids long. V lost 3 bases and J lost 1, with 7 bases in between. Germline CDR1 and CDR2: LNHDA and SQIVND (reference sequence). CDR3 sequence reads: CASSIGSSGNTIYF. For the CDR3, the DNA is TGTGCCAGTAGTATCGGTTCGTCTGGAAACACCATATATTTT.

This clonotype was detected ten times or more. CDR3 sequence: CAWSWGEHQETQYF. The CDR3 DNA is TGTGCCTGGAGTTGGGGGGAGCACCAAGAGACCCAGTACTTC. The chain uses TRBV30 and TRBJ2-5; tentatively, D is TRBD2 (6 bases). V was pared by 2 bases and J by 0 bases, with 10 bases between. The CDR3 loop spans 14 amino acids. Germline CDR1 and CDR2: GTSNPN and SVGIG (reference sequence).

This clonotype showed up many times. The V and J genes are TRBV29-1 and TRBJ1-1, with a weak D call TRBD1 (6 bases). V was pared by 6 bases and J by 2 bases, with 13 bases between. The CDR3 contains 13 residues. The germline V gene encodes CDR1 SQVTM and CDR2 ANQGSEA. CDR3 residues: CSVLQGSNTEAFF. In nucleotides, the CDR3 is TGCAGCGTCCTCCAGGGGTCAAACACTGAAGCTTTCTTT.

At least ten counts were recorded for this clonotype. The J gene is TRBJ1-2, the V gene TRBV5-1, with D possibly matching TRBD1 (6 bases). Germline V CDR1 and CDR2: SGHRS, YFSETQ. Trimming shortened V by 3 bases and J by 4 bases, and 13 bases separated the two germline ends. The CDR3 is made up of 14 amino acids. The CDR3 region is CASSWMDSLYGYTF. CDR3 in DNA: TGCGCCAGCAGCTGGATGGACAGCCTCTATGGCTACACCTTC.

This chain uses TRBV7-9 with TRBJ2-5; 7 nucleotides line up with TRBD2. The CDR3 extends over 14 amino acids. Per germline, CDR1 SEHNR and CDR2 FQNEAQ (reference sequence). Trimming removed 5 bases from V and 4 bases from J; junction bases left unmatched: 7. In DNA form, the CDR3 reads TGTGCCAGCAGCCTTACTAGCGCGGGAGAGACCCAGTACTTC. This codes for CASSLTSAGETQYF.

The chain has TRBV7-3 and TRBJ1-1, with D unclear. CDR3 length: 15 residues. CDR1 and CDR2 from the germline V gene are SGHTA and FQGTGA. V was cut by 0 bases and J by 1 base, with 9 bases left in between. CDR3 DNA: TGTGCCAGCAGCTTAACAGGAATCACGAACACTGAAGCTTTCTTT. It translates to CASSLTGITNTEAFF. Full variable domain (rest looked up from reference TRBV7-3 and TRBJ1-1): GAGVSQTPSNKVTEKGKYVELRCDPISGHTALYWYRQSLGQGPEFLIYFQGTGAADDSGLPNDRFFAVRPEGSVSTLKIQRTERGDSAVYLCASSLTGITNTEAFFGQGTRLTVV.